These 8 T cell receptor beta chains originate from one sample sequenced in a study of shared clonotypes between healthy human individuals. TCRdb's table, derived via immunoSEQ multiplex PCR, lists solely in-frame clones and lacks some. Of more than 2 million clones detected, about 94% appear once; the ten largest clones hold roughly 0.13%. The specimen was naive CD4+ T cells sorted from blood. Subset reported: CD45RA+ positively selected. The receptors here all came from a young man in good health.

In this sample, this clone turned up a few times. The chain has TRBV30 and TRBJ2-5; 8 bases line up with TRBD2. This CDR3 comprises 14 residues. Germline trimming cut 5 bases from V and 7 bases from J; bases unmatched to any gene: 12. The germline V gene encodes CDR1 GTSNPN and CDR2 SVGIG (reference sequence). The CDR3: CAWAHEVAGGTQYF. The CDR3 DNA follows: TGTGCCTGGGCCCATGAAGTGGCGGGGGGGACCCAGTACTTC.

This clone was detected only once. This chain uses TRBV18 with TRBJ2-4; possible D gene TRBD1, 6 bases. V lost 8 bases, J lost 6 bases, and 11 bases lay in between. CDR3 length equals 12 residues. CDR1 KGHSH and CDR2 LQKENI come from the germline V gene. The CDR3 DNA is TGTGCCAGCACCGGACAGACAAACATTCAGTACTTC. The encoded protein is CASTGQTNIQYF.

The rearrangement joins TRBV12-1 to TRBJ1-3; TRBD1, as called in the table, went unchecked against the DNA. TRBV12-1 is noted as a pseudogene. The CDR3 is made up of 16 amino acids. The CDR3 nucleotides are TGTGCCAGCAGCCACCCCGGTCGGGGACAGACAAACACCATATATTTT. This sequence encodes CASSHPGRGQTNTIYF.

CDR3 loop: CASSLWGDTIYF. CDR3 DNA sequence: TGTGCCAGCAGCTTATGGGGGGACACCATATATTTT. The chain joins TRBV7-6 to TRBJ1-3; tentatively, D is TRBD1 (5 bases). The CDR3 sequence is 12 residues long. Germline V gene data show CDR1 as SGHVS and CDR2 as FNYEAQ. V was cut by 2 bases and J by 8 bases, with 7 bases left in between.

V usage is TRBV25-1 and J usage is TRBJ1-1, with TRBD1 matching over 8 bases. The germline CDR1 and CDR2 sequences are MGHDK and SYGVNS. The CDR3 contains 13 residues. V lost 8 bases to trimming and J lost 5 bases; unmatched junction nucleotides: 7. The CDR3 sequence is CASLRGPGTEAFF. DNA for the CDR3: TGTGCCAGCCTCAGGGGGCCGGGGACTGAAGCTTTCTTT.

This chain uses TRBV4-3 with TRBJ2-3; TRBD2 matches at 11 bases. This CDR3 is built from 17 residues. CDR1 is LGHNA, CDR2 YSLEER, per germline. With V trimmed by 0 bases and J by 6 bases, 8 bases remained unmatched. CDR3 residues: CASSQEGLAGSSDTQYF. The DNA of the CDR3 is TGCGCCAGCAGCCAAGAAGGACTAGCGGGTTCATCGGATACGCAGTATTTT.

The chain is built from TRBV10-1 and TRBJ1-2; D uncertain. The CDR3 consists of 13 residues. Between the trimmed V and J ends, which lost 2 bases and 1 base, there was a span of 5 bases. Germline V gene data show CDR1 as WNHNN and CDR2 as SYGVQD (reference sequence). CDR3 protein: CASSEDRNYGYTF. The CDR3 DNA follows: TGCGCCAGCAGTGAGGACCGTAACTATGGCTACACCTTC.

The V and J genes are TRBV6-5 and TRBJ2-7; D gene ambiguous. This CDR3 has 11 amino acids. V gave up 7 bases and J gave up 7 bases, with 11 bases separating them. The germline CDR1 and CDR2 sequences are MNHEY and SVGAGI. The CDR3, as DNA: TGTGCCAGCACGAACGGTCGGGAGCAGTACTTC. The encoded protein is CASTNGREQYF.